One and the same sample provided the 10 T cell receptor beta chains below, sequenced in a study of blood T cell repertoires in COVID-19. Profiled with immunoSEQ multiplex PCR; TCRdb holds only in-frame clones, not every one. The table includes about 180,000 clones, about 80% detected once. Sample: PBMCs or T cells enriched from blood (not recorded which). These receptors came from a man aged 55 to 70 who had been exposed to COVID-19.

This chain links TRBV7-6 with TRBJ2-7, with TRBD2 identical over 8 bases. CDR1 SGHVS and CDR2 FNYEAQ come from the germline V gene. The V gene end was trimmed by 2 bases and the J gene end by 6 bases; junction bases not matched to a gene: 3. The length of the CDR3 is 13 residues. Here the CDR3 reads CASSLSGRSEQYF. CDR3 nucleotides: TGTGCCAGCAGCTTAAGCGGGAGATCCGAGCAGTACTTC.

The sample holds a few counts of this clone. This chain connects TRBV7-9 to TRBJ1-6, with 7 bases that match TRBD1. Germline V CDR1 and CDR2: SEHNR, FQNEAQ (reference sequence). V lost 3 bases and J lost 5; bases outside the gene matches: 1. The CDR3 extends over 14 amino acids. DNA for the CDR3: TGTGCCAGCAGCTTGGGACAGAATAATTCACCCCTCCACTTT. The encoded protein is CASSLGQNNSPLHF.

The chain couples TRBV5-6 to TRBJ1-5; TRBD1 matches 10 bases. CDR3 size: 16 residues. The germline gives CDR1 SGHDT, CDR2 YYEEEE. V lost 4 bases, J lost 0 bases, and 4 bases stayed unmatched. The DNA for the CDR3 is TGTGCCAGCAGCCCCCGGGACAGGGGTAGCAATCAGCCCCAGCATTTT. Translating gives CASSPRDRGSNQPQHF. Full variable domain (outside the CDR3, taken from reference TRBV5-6 and TRBJ1-5): DAGVTQSPTHLIKTRGQQVTLRCSPKSGHDTVSWYQQALGQGPQFIFQYYEEEERQRGNFPDRFSGHQFPNYSSELNVNALLLGDSALYLCASSPRDRGSNQPQHFGDGTRLSIL.

The V call is TRBV28, the J call TRBJ2-4, with D perhaps TRBD1 (6 bases). Trimming pared 6 bases from V and 8 bases from J, leaving 11 bases between. CDR3 length equals 12 residues. Germline values: CDR1 MDHEN, CDR2 SYDVKM. CDR3 sequence reads: CASRDSVHIQYF. The CDR3 DNA sequence: TGTGCCAGCAGGGACAGCGTGCACATTCAGTACTTC.

The chain uses TRBV19 and TRBJ2-3; 7 bases are shared with TRBD1. The CDR3 loop spans 16 amino acids. V shed 3 bases, J shed 0 bases, and the junction held 6 bases outside the gene matches. CDR1 is LNHDA and CDR2 is SQIVND in the germline V gene (reference sequence). Here the CDR3 reads CASSIGDSKSTDTQYF. The CDR3 DNA follows: TGTGCCAGTAGTATCGGGGACAGCAAAAGCACAGATACGCAGTATTTT.

This clone was seen only a few times. The chain has TRBV28 and TRBJ2-7; the match to TRBD2 covers 9 bases. The CDR3 is made up of 15 amino acids. The junction had 3 bases not matched to a gene; V was cut back by 2 bases and J by 1 base. Germline CDR1 is MDHEN and CDR2 is SYDVKM. The CDR3 DNA reads TGTGCCAGCAGTTTAACCCTAGCGGGATCCTACGAGCAGTACTTC. Translating gives CASSLTLAGSYEQYF.

V usage is TRBV7-2 and J usage is TRBJ1-4; tentative D call: TRBD1 (6 bases). V was pared by 2 bases and J by 7 bases, with 11 bases between. Germline CDR1 and CDR2: SGHTA and FQGNSA. The CDR3 has 14 residues. CDR3 protein: CASSLLGGAEKLFF. The CDR3 DNA is TGTGCCAGCAGCTTACTTGGGGGGGCTGAAAAACTGTTTTTT. Filled out from reference TRBV7-2 and TRBJ1-4, the complete variable domain reads GAGVSQSPSNKVTEKGKDVELRCDPISGHTALYWYRQSLGQGLEFLIYFQGNSAPDKSGLPSDRFSAERTGGSVSTLTIQRTQQEDSAVYLCASSLLGGAEKLFFGSGTQLSVL.

The J gene is TRBJ1-1, the V gene TRBV18; D is possibly TRBD1 (5 bases). This CDR3 is 16 amino acids long. Germline CDR1 is KGHSH and CDR2 is LQKENI. Trimming left V 2 bases short and J 5 bases short, with 18 bases between. CDR3 amino acids: CASSPAFQGIRTEAFF. CDR3 bases: TGTGCCAGCTCACCAGCGTTTCAGGGAATAAGGACTGAAGCTTTCTTT. The full variable domain, with the rest looked up from reference TRBV18 and TRBJ1-1, is NAGVMQNPRHLVRRRGQEARLRCSPMKGHSHVYWYRQLPEEGLKFMVYLQKENIIDESGMPKERFSAEFPKEGPSILRIQQVVRGDSAAYFCASSPAFQGIRTEAFFGQGTRLTVV.

This clone was seen only once. The V gene is TRBV6-5, the J gene TRBJ1-2, with no clear D. The CDR3 is made up of 15 amino acids. Looked up from germline, CDR1 is MNHEY and CDR2 is SVGAGI. V was shortened by 5 bases and J by 5 bases, with 18 bases between the two germline ends. The DNA for the CDR3 is TGTGCCAGCAGTCCCAAACACGACGGGAGGTATGGCTACACCTTC. Protein sequence: CASSPKHDGRYGYTF.

V and J are TRBV6-5 and TRBJ1-1; D is unresolved. The length of the CDR3 is 16 residues. The V end lost 0 bases, the J end lost 2 bases, and 13 bases lay between the germline ends. CDR1 is MNHEY, CDR2 SVGAGI, per germline. CDR3 residues: CASSYSVQRRNTEAFF. CDR3 nucleotides: TGTGCCAGCAGTTACTCGGTTCAGAGGAGAAACACTGAAGCTTTCTTT.